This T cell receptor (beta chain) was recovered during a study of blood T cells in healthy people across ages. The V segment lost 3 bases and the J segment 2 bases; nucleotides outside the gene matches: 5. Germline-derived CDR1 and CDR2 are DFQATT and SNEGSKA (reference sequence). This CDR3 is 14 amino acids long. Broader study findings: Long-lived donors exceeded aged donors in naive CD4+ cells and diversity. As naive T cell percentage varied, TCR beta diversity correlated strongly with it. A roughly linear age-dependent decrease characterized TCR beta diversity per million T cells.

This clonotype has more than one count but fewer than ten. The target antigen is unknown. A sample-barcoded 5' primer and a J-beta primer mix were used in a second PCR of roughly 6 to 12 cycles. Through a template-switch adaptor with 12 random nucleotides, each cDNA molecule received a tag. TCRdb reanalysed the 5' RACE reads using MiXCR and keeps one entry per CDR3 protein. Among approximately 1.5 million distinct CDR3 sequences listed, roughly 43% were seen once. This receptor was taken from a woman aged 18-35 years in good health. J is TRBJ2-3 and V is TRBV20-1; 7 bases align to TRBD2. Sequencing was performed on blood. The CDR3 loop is CSARGGTYTDTQYF. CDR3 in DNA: TGCAGTGCTAGGGGGGGGACCTACACAGATACGCAGTATTTT.